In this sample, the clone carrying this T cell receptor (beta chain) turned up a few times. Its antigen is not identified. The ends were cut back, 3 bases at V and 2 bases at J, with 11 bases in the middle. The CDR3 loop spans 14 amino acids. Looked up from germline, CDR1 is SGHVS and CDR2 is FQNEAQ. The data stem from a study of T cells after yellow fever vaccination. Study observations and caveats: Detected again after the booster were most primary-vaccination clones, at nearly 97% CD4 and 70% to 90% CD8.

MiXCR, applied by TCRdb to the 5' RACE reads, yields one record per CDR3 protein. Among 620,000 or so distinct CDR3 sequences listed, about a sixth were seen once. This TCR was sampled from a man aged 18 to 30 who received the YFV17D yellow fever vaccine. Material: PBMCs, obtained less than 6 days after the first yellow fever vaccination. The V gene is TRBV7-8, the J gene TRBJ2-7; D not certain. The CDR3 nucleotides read TGTGCCAGCAGCTTTAAGGATCCCACCTACGAGCAGTACTTC. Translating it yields CASSFKDPTYEQYF.